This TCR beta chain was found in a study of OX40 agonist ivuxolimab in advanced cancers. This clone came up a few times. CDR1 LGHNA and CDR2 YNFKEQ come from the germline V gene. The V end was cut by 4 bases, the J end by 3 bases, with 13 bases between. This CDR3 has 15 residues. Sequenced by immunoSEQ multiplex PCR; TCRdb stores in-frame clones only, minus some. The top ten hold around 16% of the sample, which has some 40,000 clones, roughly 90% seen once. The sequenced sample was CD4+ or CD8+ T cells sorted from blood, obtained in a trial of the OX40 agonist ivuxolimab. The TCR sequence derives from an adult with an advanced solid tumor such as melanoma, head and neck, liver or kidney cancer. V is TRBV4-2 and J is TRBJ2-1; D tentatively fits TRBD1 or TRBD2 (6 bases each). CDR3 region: CASSRDKGGYNEQFF. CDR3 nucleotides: TGTGCCAGCAGCCGAGATAAGGGGGGCTACAATGAGCAGTTCTTC.